This TCR beta chain was identified during a study of blood T cell repertoires in COVID-19. Study-level background: Collection of acute and convalescent COVID-19 samples took place in the United States, Italy and Spain. PBMCs, B-cell-depleted T cells, or T cells provided the cDNA or gDNA that made up the material.

CDR3 length: 15 amino acids. Trimming cost V 1 base and J 9 bases; bases outside gene matches: 9. Germline CDR1 reads SGHRS; CDR2 reads YFSETQ. Participants reported their clinical history, and cohort assignment relied on those reports. TCRdb's table, derived via immunoSEQ multiplex PCR, lists solely in-frame clones and lacks some. The sample includes 250,000 to 300,000 clones, under 90% seen only once; the top ten take 1.5% to 2%. The rearrangement uses TRBV5-1 and TRBJ2-1; 8 nucleotides align to TRBD2. This clonotype originated in a woman between 40 and 50 years old who had recovered from COVID-19. Input material: PBMCs or T cells enriched from blood (not recorded which). The CDR3 here is CASSLISGAAGEQFF. CDR3 in DNA: TGCGCCAGCAGCTTGATTAGCGGGGCGGCTGGTGAGCAGTTCTTC. The variable domain in full, with the rest retrieved from reference TRBV5-1 and TRBJ2-1, is KAGVTQTPRYLIKTRGQQVTLSCSPISGHRSVSWYQQTPGQGLQFLFEYFSETQRNKGNFPGRFSGRQFSNSRSEMNVSTLELGDSALYLCASSLISGAAGEQFFGPGTRLTVL.